This T cell receptor beta chain was sequenced for a study of CD4 and CD8 cells across lung adenocarcinoma regions. TCRdb called the PCR reads again in MiXCR, with one record for every CDR3 protein. In the table there are 18,000 or so distinct CDR3 sequences, roughly half of which are singletons. Localized lung adenocarcinoma, a non-small cell lung cancer, affected the donors. Germline lookup yields CDR1 MNHEY and CDR2 SVGAGI. The CDR3 spans 13 residues. This TCR was recovered from a female donor with lung adenocarcinoma. The CD4 and CD8 labels of this study may be unreliable. The V gene is TRBV6-5, the J gene TRBJ2-3, with D tentatively TRBD1 or TRBD2 (5 bases each). The end of the DNA aligns better with TRBJ2-7, so the J call may be wrong. The sample was CD8+ T cells from the center of a lung tumor. Here the CDR3 reads CASSFQGRETQYF. The DNA for the CDR3 is TGTGCCAGCAGTTTCCAGGGCAGGGAGACGCAGTACTTC.